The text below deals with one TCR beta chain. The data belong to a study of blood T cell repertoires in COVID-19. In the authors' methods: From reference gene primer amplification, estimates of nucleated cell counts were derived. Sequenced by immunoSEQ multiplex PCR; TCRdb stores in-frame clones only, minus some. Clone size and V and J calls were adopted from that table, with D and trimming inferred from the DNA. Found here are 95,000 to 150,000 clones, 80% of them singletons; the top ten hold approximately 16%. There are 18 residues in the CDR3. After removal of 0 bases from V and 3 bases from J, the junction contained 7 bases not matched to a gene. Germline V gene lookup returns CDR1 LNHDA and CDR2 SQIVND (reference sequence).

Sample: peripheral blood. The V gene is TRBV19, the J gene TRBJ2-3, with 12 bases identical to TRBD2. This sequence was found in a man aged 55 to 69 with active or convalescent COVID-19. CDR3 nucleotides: TGTGCCAGTAGTATAGATCTAGCGGGAGGGCCAAGGACAGATACGCAGTATTTT. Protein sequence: CASSIDLAGGPRTDTQYF.